The 19 T cell receptor beta chains below come from one sample, sequenced in a study of CD8 T cells in Susac syndrome. Reverse transcription of roughly 0.5 to 1 ug RNA was carried out with random hexamers. TCRdb passed the immunoSEQ multiplex PCR reads through MiXCR, listing each CDR3 protein once. The data contain about 200,000 distinct CDR3 sequences, roughly 96% of them seen just once; the ten biggest clones take up roughly 0.088%. The material sequenced was CD4+ T cells from PBMCs. Every receptor here comes from a human donor with multiple sclerosis.

V usage is TRBV19 and J usage is TRBJ2-1; TRBD2 aligns across 13 bases. The ends lost 3 bases at V and 0 bases at J; junction bases unmatched: 8. CDR1 and CDR2 (germline): LNHDA, SQIVND (reference sequence). This CDR3 has 19 residues. CDR3 protein: CASSMGTSGVYRSYNEQFF. In DNA form, the CDR3 reads TGTGCCAGTAGTATGGGGACTAGCGGGGTCTACCGCTCCTACAATGAGCAGTTCTTC.

This chain uses TRBV6-6 with TRBJ2-7; no clear D gene. The CDR3 sequence is 12 residues long. Germline V lookup: CDR1 MNHNY, CDR2 SVGAGI (reference sequence). Trimming stripped 6 bases from V and 0 bases from J, with 6 bases between. DNA for the CDR3: TGTGCCAGCAGCGTCAGCTCCTACGAGCAGTACTTC. This sequence encodes CASSVSSYEQYF.

The chain is built from TRBV2 and TRBJ2-4; D unresolved. Germline values: CDR1 SNHLY, CDR2 FYNNEI. The V end was cut by 4 bases, the J end by 5 bases, with 12 bases between. The CDR3 loop spans 14 amino acids. The DNA of the CDR3 is TGTGCCAGCAGTGTTGGGCAGGTAGAAAACATTCAGTACTTC. It encodes CASSVGQVENIQYF.

The V call is TRBV2, the J call TRBJ1-6; D remains unclear. The CDR3 runs to 15 residues. The ends were cut back, 1 base at V and 5 bases at J, with 9 bases in the middle. In germline, CDR1 is SNHLY, CDR2 FYNNEI. The CDR3 spells CASSEGNSHNSPLHF. CDR3 in DNA: TGTGCCAGCAGTGAAGGGAACAGCCATAATTCACCCCTCCACTTT.

The J gene is TRBJ1-2, the V gene TRBV15; D remains unclear. Germline V gives CDR1 LNHNV, CDR2 YYDKDF (reference sequence). CDR3 length: 13 residues. With 0 bases removed from V and 11 bases from J, the gap between germline ends came to 13 bases. The CDR3 is CATSRDWVGAYTF. The CDR3 DNA is TGTGCCACCAGCAGAGATTGGGTGGGCGCTTACACCTTC.

V usage is TRBV7-2 and J usage is TRBJ2-5; D remains unclear. Trimming left V 4 bases short and J 1 base short, with 4 bases between. The CDR3 is made up of 12 amino acids. The germline V gene has CDR1 SGHTA and CDR2 FQGNSA. The CDR3 here is CASSSFQETQYF. The CDR3 coding sequence is TGTGCCAGCAGCTCGTTCCAAGAGACCCAGTACTTC. The full variable domain, with the rest looked up from reference TRBV7-2 and TRBJ2-5, is GAGVSQSPSNKVTEKGKDVELRCDPISGHTALYWYRQSLGQGLEFLIYFQGNSAPDKSGLPSDRFSAERTGGSVSTLTIQRTQQEDSAVYLCASSSFQETQYFGPGTRLLVL.

The rearrangement uses TRBV30 and TRBJ2-5; TRBD1 matches 8 bases. The CDR3 contains 14 residues. Germline V gene data show CDR1 as GTSNPN and CDR2 as SVGIG (reference sequence). The V and J ends lost 2 bases and 5 bases, in that order; junction bases with no gene match: 7. CDR3: CAWSFRTGMETQYF. In DNA, the CDR3 is TGTGCCTGGAGTTTCCGGACAGGGATGGAGACCCAGTACTTC.

The chain joins TRBV10-3 to TRBJ2-2; 7 bases align to TRBD1. Unmatched junction bases numbered 19, after V lost 10 bases and J lost 8 bases. Per the germline V gene, CDR1 is ENHRY and CDR2 is SYGVKD. The CDR3 totals 16 residues. The CDR3 DNA reads TGTGCCACCACCGGACAGGCGGGTTCCACCAGGGGGGAGCTGTTTTTT. Encoded protein: CATTGQAGSTRGELFF.

In this sample, this clonotype turned up once. V and J are TRBV20-1 and TRBJ2-7; 9 positions agree with TRBD2. V lost 6 bases to trimming and J lost 9 bases; unmatched junction nucleotides: 15. The CDR3 runs 14 residues. CDR1 and CDR2 from the germline V gene are DFQATT and SNEGSKA (reference sequence). DNA of the CDR3: TGCAGTGCCGTACCGGGGACTAGCCCCCCGGGGCAGTACTTC. Translated: CSAVPGTSPPGQYF.

The V and J genes are TRBV2 and TRBJ2-7, with D maybe TRBD2 (5 bases). The CDR3 length is 16 residues. The V and J ends lost 4 bases and 0 bases respectively, with 16 bases between them. Germline CDR1 SNHLY, CDR2 FYNNEI. The DNA of the CDR3 is TGTGCCAGCAGTGGACCCCCTCTCCGGGACTCCTACGAGCAGTACTTC. It yields the protein CASSGPPLRDSYEQYF.

The chain recombines TRBV20-1 with TRBJ2-7, with D hard to call. The CDR3 covers 15 residues. Germline V lookup: CDR1 DFQATT, CDR2 SNEGSKA (reference sequence). V was shortened by 0 bases and J by 4 bases, with 16 bases between the two germline ends. This CDR3 is CSARDPLDTSYEQYF. The CDR3 DNA sequence: TGCAGTGCTAGAGATCCGCTCGACACGTCATACGAGCAGTACTTC.

The rearrangement uses TRBV30 and TRBJ1-5; 7 bases match TRBD1. V lost 2 bases and J lost 3; bases outside the gene matches: 4. The CDR3 is made up of 14 amino acids. Germline V lookup: CDR1 GTSNPN, CDR2 SVGIG (reference sequence). CDR3 in amino acids: CAWSTGQDNQPQHF. CDR3 DNA: TGTGCCTGGAGTACCGGACAGGACAATCAGCCCCAGCATTTT.

The CDR3 sequence is CASMGRVSETQYF. Here the CDR3 DNA reads TGTGCCAGTATGGGGAGAGTCTCGGAGACCCAGTACTTC. V usage is TRBV19 and J usage is TRBJ2-5, with D perhaps TRBD2 (5 bases). Trimming left V 7 bases short and J 5 bases short, with 14 bases between. CDR3 length equals 13 residues. CDR1 and CDR2 from the germline V gene are LNHDA and SQIVND (reference sequence). Looking up the rest from reference TRBV19 and TRBJ2-5 gives the full variable domain: DGGITQSPKYLFRKEGQNVTLSCEQNLNHDAMYWYRQDPGQGLRLIYYSQIVNDFQKGDIAEGYSVSREKKESFPLTVTSAQKNPTAFYLCASMGRVSETQYFGPGTRLLVL.

This sequence joins TRBV5-1 and TRBJ1-2; D possibly corresponds to TRBD1 (6 bases). The V end was cut by 0 bases, the J end by 2 bases, with 11 bases between. Germline V CDR1 and CDR2: SGHRS, YFSETQ. The CDR3 has 15 residues. CDR3 coding DNA: TGCGCCAGCAGCTTGGCCAGGGGAGGGAACTATGGCTACACCTTC. Protein: CASSLARGGNYGYTF.

The chain has TRBV19 and TRBJ1-2; D not certain. V lost 3 bases and J lost 8, with 10 bases in between. Germline-derived CDR1 and CDR2 are LNHDA and SQIVND (reference sequence). The CDR3 contains 12 residues. The CDR3: CASSIPRWGYTF. CDR3 coding DNA: TGTGCCAGTAGTATCCCCCGCTGGGGCTACACCTTC.

The chain uses TRBV19 and TRBJ1-5; unclear D gene. The CDR3 is 12 residues long. Between the trimmed V and J ends, which lost 6 bases and 3 bases, there was a span of 6 bases. Germline V lookup: CDR1 LNHDA, CDR2 SQIVND (reference sequence). The DNA of the CDR3 is TGTGCCAGTAGGGAGAACAATCAGCCCCAGCATTTT. Protein sequence: CASRENNQPQHF.

The gene calls are TRBV2 and TRBJ2-3; 10 nucleotides agree with TRBD1. Trimming cost V 11 bases and J 3 bases; bases outside gene matches: 8. The germline CDR1 and CDR2 sequences are SNHLY and FYNNEI. CDR3 size: 14 residues. CDR3 bases: TGTGCCGGAAGGCCGGACAGGGGGACAGATACGCAGTATTTT. It codes for CAGRPDRGTDTQYF.

This sequence joins TRBV29-1 and TRBJ2-7, with unresolved D. CDR1 and CDR2 (germline): SQVTM, ANQGSEA. The CDR3 totals 11 residues. V lost 5 bases to trimming and J lost 3 bases, with 8 bases between them. CDR3 region: CSVSIDYEQYF. For the CDR3, the DNA is TGCAGCGTTTCGATCGACTACGAGCAGTACTTC.

The chain couples TRBV12-3 or TRBV12-4 to TRBJ2-3; no definite D call. The CDR3 totals 11 residues. V lost 7 bases and J 10 bases, leaving 12 bases between the germline ends. The CDR3 here is CASTLYGPQYF. The CDR3 DNA is TGTGCCAGCACCCTTTATGGTCCGCAGTATTTT.